This TCR beta chain was obtained from a study of CD8 T cell repertoires and HIV-1 epitope variants. The overall study: Equal numbers of autologous T cell-negative cells presented antigen to enriched T cells.

This clone showed up just a few times. Its antigen is not known. Here immunoSEQ multiplex PCR was the method, and the copy in TCRdb shows in-frame clones only, minus some. The data show approximately 6,000 clones, with less than 65% seen just once and 44% held by the top ten. The specimen sequenced was cultured CD8+ T cells derived from PBMCs. The receptor comes from a male donor with HIV.

The CDR3 region is CASSSPWERNSYEQYF. Written as DNA, the CDR3 is TGTGCCAGCAGCTCCCCTTGGGAGCGGAACTCCTACGAGCAGTACTTC. The J gene is TRBJ2-7, the V gene TRBV7-8, with D maybe TRBD2 (5 bases). The CDR3 runs 16 residues. V lost 4 bases and J 0 bases, leaving 16 bases between the germline ends. The germline V gene encodes CDR1 SGHVS and CDR2 FQNEAQ. Variable domain in full (rest from reference TRBV7-8 and TRBJ2-7): GAGVSQSPRYKVAKRGQDVALRCDPISGHVSLFWYQQALGQGPEFLTYFQNEAQLDKSGLPSDRFFAERPEGSVSTLKIQRTQQEDSAVYLCASSSPWERNSYEQYFGPGTRLTVT.